Listed here are 11 T cell receptor beta chains from one sample, sequenced in a study of CD8 T cells in ankylosing spondylitis. Study results and limitations: Characteristic, it appeared, of ankylosing spondylitis blood was a TCR beta motif of about eight highly homologous variants.

Their antigen targets remain unknown. TCRdb analysed the 5' RACE reads with MiXCR anew, one entry per CDR3 protein. The sample contains around 770,000 distinct CDR3 sequences, 12% of which appear only once. Source material: blood, either unsorted or a sorted T cell fraction (not recorded which). These receptors were obtained from a male donor with ankylosing spondylitis.

J is TRBJ2-7 and V is TRBV5-6, with D tentatively TRBD1 (5 bases). The CDR3 has 12 amino acids. Trimming cost V 5 bases and J 1 base, with 7 bases left between them. CDR1 and CDR2 (germline): SGHDT, YYEEEE. The CDR3 bases are TGTGCCAGCAGTACAGGATCCTACGAGCAGTACTTC. As protein: CASSTGSYEQYF.

This clonotype has more than one count but fewer than ten. The V gene is TRBV5-1, the J gene TRBJ1-2; D is unresolved. V lost 1 base to trimming and J lost 3 bases, with 7 bases between them. The CDR3 extends over 13 amino acids. The germline gives CDR1 SGHRS, CDR2 YFSETQ. CDR3 in amino acids: CASSLSQYYGYTF. The CDR3 nucleotides are TGCGCCAGCAGCTTGTCACAGTACTATGGCTACACCTTC.

The chain recombines TRBV15 with TRBJ1-1; D not resolved. The germline V gene encodes CDR1 LNHNV and CDR2 YYDKDF (reference sequence). The CDR3 runs to 13 residues. Trimming stripped 0 bases from V and 7 bases from J, with 9 bases between. The CDR3 reads CATSRELVFEAFF. CDR3 in DNA: TGTGCCACCAGCAGAGAGTTGGTTTTTGAAGCTTTCTTT.

This clonotype has at least ten counts. The chain links TRBV25-1 to TRBJ2-7; 10 positions match TRBD1. Trimming cost V 3 bases and J 6 bases; bases outside gene matches: 8. The CDR3 contains 15 residues. From germline, CDR1 is MGHDK and CDR2 SYGVNS. The CDR3 DNA follows: TGTGCCAGCAGTGACTCCGGGACAGGGGTACGCGAGCAGTACTTC. Translated, it gives CASSDSGTGVREQYF.

This clonotype has ten or more counts. The rearrangement joins TRBV27 to TRBJ2-3, with D possibly TRBD1 on 5 matching bases. With 6 bases removed from V and 0 bases from J, the gap between germline ends came to 10 bases. From germline, CDR1 is MNHEY and CDR2 SMNVEV (reference sequence). The CDR3 loop spans 14 amino acids. Here the CDR3 reads CASSGHASTDTQYF. The CDR3 DNA reads as TGTGCCAGCAGCGGACACGCTAGCACAGATACGCAGTATTTT.

This clonotype was seen many times. The V and J genes are TRBV6-5 and TRBJ1-2, with 8 bases fitting TRBD1. Germline V CDR1 and CDR2: MNHEY, SVGAGI. The junction had 8 bases not matched to a gene; V was cut back by 4 bases and J by 4 bases. The CDR3 loop spans 15 amino acids. The CDR3 sequence is CASSFRDRSLYGYTF. The DNA of the CDR3 is TGTGCCAGCAGTTTCCGGGACAGGAGTCTCTATGGCTACACCTTC.

This chain links TRBV4-3 with TRBJ2-5, with 9 nucleotides matching TRBD2. J gave up 5 bases and V 0 bases, and 10 bases lay outside the gene matches. The length of the CDR3 is 17 residues. Germline CDR1 reads LGHNA; CDR2 reads YSLEER. CDR3 amino acids: CASSQDPPGLAMETQYF. The CDR3 nucleotides are TGCGCCAGCAGCCAAGACCCGCCGGGACTAGCCATGGAGACCCAGTACTTC.

The V call is TRBV20-1, the J call TRBJ1-4; D uncertain. The germline gives CDR1 DFQATT, CDR2 SNEGSKA (reference sequence). Trimming removed 3 bases at V and 7 bases at J, with 15 bases between. This CDR3 has 14 amino acids. The CDR3 DNA is TGCAGTGCTAGGCCTCCGGGAGCAGGTGAAAAACTGTTTTTT. Translated, it gives CSARPPGAGEKLFF.

The chain recombines TRBV10-3 with TRBJ2-1; 13 bases are a match to TRBD2. Trimming at V came to 3 bases and at J to 1 base, leaving 12 bases not matched to a gene. Looked up from germline, CDR1 is ENHRY and CDR2 is SYGVKD. The CDR3 has 20 amino acids. The CDR3 protein is CAISDYRTSGSSPSYNEQFF. The CDR3 region has the DNA TGTGCCATCAGTGACTACCGGACTAGCGGGAGTTCCCCGTCCTACAATGAGCAGTTCTTC.

This clonotype was counted between two and nine times. V gene TRBV4-3 combines with J gene TRBJ2-1; the D gene is possibly TRBD1 (5 bases). Trimming removed 4 bases from V and 2 bases from J, with 12 bases in between. This CDR3 region has 15 residues. Germline CDR1 and CDR2: LGHNA and YSLEER. The DNA for the CDR3 is TGCGCCAGCAGCCCAGCTTTAGGGGCCTACAATGAGCAGTTCTTC. Translating it yields CASSPALGAYNEQFF.

The chain has TRBV12-3 or TRBV12-4 and TRBJ1-1; D unclear. The V end was cut by 5 bases, the J end by 1 base, with 8 bases between. This CDR3 is 13 amino acids long. The CDR3 DNA reads TGTGCCAGCAGTCCACAGTGGAACACTGAAGCTTTCTTT. Translation: CASSPQWNTEAFF.